Listed below are T cell receptor beta chains from one sample, sequenced in a study of blood T cell repertoires in COVID-19. TCRdb's copy holds only in-frame clones and misses some; the assay was immunoSEQ multiplex PCR. The table includes over 200,000 clones, 70% to 85% detected once. The sequenced sample consisted of peripheral blood. Every receptor here comes from a woman over 75 with acute or convalescent COVID-19. Each CDR3 is given with its conserved first and last residue. Fields, in order: J gene, D gene, V gene, CDR3 protein. A D gene is named only where the DNA matches it firmly.

J gene: TRBJ1-1
D gene: TRBD1
V gene: TRBV3-1/TRBV3-2
CDR3 protein: CASSLRGPRTEAFF

J gene: TRBJ1-5
D gene: .
V gene: TRBV27
CDR3 protein: CASSPGVSNSNQPQHF

J gene: TRBJ2-7
D gene: .
V gene: TRBV10-3
CDR3 protein: CAISVIYVENEQYF

J gene: TRBJ1-4
D gene: TRBD1
V gene: TRBV2
CDR3 protein: CASRRQGYNEKLFF

J gene: TRBJ2-5
D gene: TRBD2
V gene: TRBV7-2
CDR3 protein: CASSLGAGGLETQYF

J gene: TRBJ2-5
D gene: TRBD1
V gene: TRBV24-1
CDR3 protein: CATSEGTGGQETQYF

J gene: TRBJ1-5
D gene: TRBD1
V gene: TRBV30
CDR3 protein: CAWSAKQGFNQPQHF

J gene: TRBJ1-6
D gene: .
V gene: TRBV11-2
CDR3 protein: CASSLGHQGTEGNSPLHF

J gene: TRBJ1-3
D gene: TRBD1
V gene: TRBV29-1
CDR3 protein: CSVQMTGPGNTIYF

J gene: TRBJ1-2
D gene: TRBD1
V gene: TRBV5-6
CDR3 protein: CASSLVSVLSGQPNYGYTF

J gene: TRBJ2-7
D gene: .
V gene: TRBV19
CDR3 protein: CASSPSGTSYLYEQYF

J gene: TRBJ1-3
D gene: .
V gene: TRBV6-6
CDR3 protein: CASGRPHSGNTIYF

J gene: TRBJ2-7
D gene: .
V gene: TRBV7-9
CDR3 protein: CASSHAGGAYEQYF

J gene: TRBJ1-2
D gene: .
V gene: TRBV2
CDR3 protein: CASTPGRGYYGYTF

J gene: TRBJ1-5
D gene: .
V gene: TRBV7-2
CDR3 protein: CASSLGMWRTNQPQHF

J gene: TRBJ2-5
D gene: TRBD2
V gene: TRBV19
CDR3 protein: CASSRSMGLWETQYF

J gene: TRBJ1-3
D gene: .
V gene: TRBV9
CDR3 protein: CASSAGGDGNTIYF

J gene: TRBJ2-4
D gene: .
V gene: TRBV3-1/TRBV3-2
CDR3 protein: CASSQDGAGNIQYF

J gene: TRBJ1-6
D gene: TRBD1
V gene: TRBV18
CDR3 protein: CASSLDRVNSPLHF

J gene: TRBJ2-6
D gene: TRBD2
V gene: TRBV6-5
CDR3 protein: CASSIRGAGANVLTF

J gene: TRBJ2-7
D gene: .
V gene: TRBV15
CDR3 protein: CATSRRAPTNEQYF

J gene: TRBJ2-6
D gene: TRBD1
V gene: TRBV3-1/TRBV3-2
CDR3 protein: CASSRQNRGAGANVLTF

J gene: TRBJ2-5
D gene: .
V gene: TRBV11-1
CDR3 protein: CASSLDGRWETQYF

J gene: TRBJ2-3
D gene: TRBD2
V gene: TRBV3-1/TRBV3-2
CDR3 protein: CASSQETLLAGVSDTQYF

J gene: TRBJ2-5
D gene: .
V gene: TRBV10-2
CDR3 protein: CASSEGGAGGQTQYF

J gene: TRBJ2-7
D gene: .
V gene: TRBV5-1
CDR3 protein: CASSPDYMSSYEQYF

J gene: TRBJ1-2
D gene: TRBD1
V gene: TRBV19
CDR3 protein: CASSNSQGYGYTF

J gene: TRBJ1-1
D gene: .
V gene: TRBV12-5
CDR3 protein: CASGGVGGTEAFF

J gene: TRBJ1-4
D gene: .
V gene: TRBV5-6
CDR3 protein: CASSLEAGHEKLFF

J gene: TRBJ1-4
D gene: TRBD1
V gene: TRBV10-3
CDR3 protein: CASRDSEKLFF

J gene: TRBJ2-3
D gene: TRBD2
V gene: TRBV6-5
CDR3 protein: CASIPRGLGGDTQYF

J gene: TRBJ1-1
D gene: .
V gene: TRBV7-2
CDR3 protein: CASSRNTEAFF

J gene: TRBJ1-4
D gene: .
V gene: TRBV4-1
CDR3 protein: CASSKQGLTNEKLFF

J gene: TRBJ1-2
D gene: TRBD1
V gene: TRBV5-4
CDR3 protein: CASSLAGTVYGYTF

J gene: TRBJ2-1
D gene: .
V gene: TRBV19
CDR3 protein: CASSMAAAGNNEQFF

J gene: TRBJ2-7
D gene: TRBD1
V gene: TRBV5-1
CDR3 protein: CASSTQAGGHYEQYF

J gene: TRBJ1-2
D gene: TRBD1
V gene: TRBV3-1/TRBV3-2
CDR3 protein: CASSQKTGGFSGYTF

J gene: TRBJ2-7
D gene: .
V gene: TRBV21-1
CDR3 protein: CASSYVREFHEQYF

J gene: TRBJ1-6
D gene: .
V gene: TRBV9
CDR3 protein: CASSPTDISYNSPLHF

J gene: TRBJ2-1
D gene: .
V gene: TRBV5-1
CDR3 protein: CASSLEGDSYNEQFF

J gene: TRBJ1-6
D gene: .
V gene: TRBV9
CDR3 protein: CASSPRQGNSPLHF

J gene: TRBJ2-1
D gene: TRBD1
V gene: TRBV4-1
CDR3 protein: CASMPGTGIYNEQFF

J gene: TRBJ2-7
D gene: .
V gene: TRBV7-2
CDR3 protein: CASSQSGRGSYEQYF

J gene: TRBJ1-5
D gene: .
V gene: TRBV14
CDR3 protein: CASSLNNQPQHF

J gene: TRBJ1-5
D gene: .
V gene: TRBV7-8
CDR3 protein: CASSFDLGSNQPQHF

J gene: TRBJ1-1
D gene: .
V gene: TRBV28
CDR3 protein: CATVVETEAFF

J gene: TRBJ1-1
D gene: TRBD1
V gene: TRBV11-2
CDR3 protein: CASSLTGANTEAFF

J gene: TRBJ1-5
D gene: TRBD1
V gene: TRBV6-2/TRBV6-3
CDR3 protein: CASSSGQDFQPQHF

J gene: TRBJ2-7
D gene: .
V gene: TRBV20-1
CDR3 protein: CSASRGQDEQYF

J gene: TRBJ1-4
D gene: .
V gene: TRBV5-1
CDR3 protein: CASSPQGDREKLFF

J gene: TRBJ2-3
D gene: TRBD2
V gene: TRBV29-1
CDR3 protein: CSVSGRAEREVWTDTQYF

J gene: TRBJ2-7
D gene: TRBD2
V gene: TRBV6-2/TRBV6-3
CDR3 protein: CASSYSNLPGREVSYEQYF

J gene: TRBJ1-2
D gene: TRBD1
V gene: TRBV2
CDR3 protein: CASSERDRSGGYTF

J gene: TRBJ2-6
D gene: TRBD1
V gene: TRBV9
CDR3 protein: CASSPGQGGNVLTF

J gene: TRBJ1-5
D gene: .
V gene: TRBV12-5
CDR3 protein: CASGLEANQPQHF

J gene: TRBJ2-7
D gene: TRBD2
V gene: TRBV2
CDR3 protein: CASSARGLAGVNEQYF